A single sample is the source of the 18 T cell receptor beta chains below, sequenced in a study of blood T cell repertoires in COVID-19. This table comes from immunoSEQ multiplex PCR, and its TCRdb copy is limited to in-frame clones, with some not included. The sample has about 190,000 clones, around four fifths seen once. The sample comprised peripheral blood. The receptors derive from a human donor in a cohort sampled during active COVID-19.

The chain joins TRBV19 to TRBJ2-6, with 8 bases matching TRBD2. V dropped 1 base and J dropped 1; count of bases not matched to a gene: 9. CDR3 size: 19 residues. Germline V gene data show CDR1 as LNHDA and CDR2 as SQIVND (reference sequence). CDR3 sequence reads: CASSIGISGASSGANVLTF. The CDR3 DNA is TGTGCCAGTAGTATAGGGATTAGCGGGGCAAGTTCTGGGGCCAACGTCCTGACTTTC.

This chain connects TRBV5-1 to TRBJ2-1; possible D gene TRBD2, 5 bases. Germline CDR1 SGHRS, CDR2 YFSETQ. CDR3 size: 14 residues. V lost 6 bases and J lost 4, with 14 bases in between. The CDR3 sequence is CASTQRGGYNEQFF. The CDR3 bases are TGCGCCAGCACCCAGAGAGGCGGGTACAATGAGCAGTTCTTC. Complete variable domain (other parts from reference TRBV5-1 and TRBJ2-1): KAGVTQTPRYLIKTRGQQVTLSCSPISGHRSVSWYQQTPGQGLQFLFEYFSETQRNKGNFPGRFSGRQFSNSRSEMNVSTLELGDSALYLCASTQRGGYNEQFFGPGTRLTVL.

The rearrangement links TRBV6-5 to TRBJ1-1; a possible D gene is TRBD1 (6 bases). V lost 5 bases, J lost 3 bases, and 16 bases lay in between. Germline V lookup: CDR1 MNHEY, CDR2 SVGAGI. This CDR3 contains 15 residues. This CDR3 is CASSQKGHLYTEAFF. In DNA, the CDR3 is TGTGCCAGCAGTCAAAAGGGACACCTCTACACTGAAGCTTTCTTT.

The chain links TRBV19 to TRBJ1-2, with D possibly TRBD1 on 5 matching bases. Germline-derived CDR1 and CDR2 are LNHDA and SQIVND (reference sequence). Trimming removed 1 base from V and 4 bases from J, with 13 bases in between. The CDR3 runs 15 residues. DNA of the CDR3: TGTGCCAGTAGTATAGGGCTCCAAAGGGGCTATGGCTACACCTTC. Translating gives CASSIGLQRGYGYTF.

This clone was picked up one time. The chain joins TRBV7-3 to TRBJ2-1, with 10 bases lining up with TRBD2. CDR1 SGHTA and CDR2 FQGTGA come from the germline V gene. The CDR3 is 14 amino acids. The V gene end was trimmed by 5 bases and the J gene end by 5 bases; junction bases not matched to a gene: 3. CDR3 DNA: TGTGCCAGCAGCAAGAGCGGGGGGGACAATGAGCAGTTCTTC. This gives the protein CASSKSGGDNEQFF.

The CDR3 nucleotides are TGTGCCAGCTCACCACCGACGACAGATCCGAACACTGAAGCTTTCTTT. It yields the protein CASSPPTTDPNTEAFF. The chain carries TRBV18 and TRBJ1-1, with D possibly TRBD1 on 5 matching bases. This CDR3 contains 16 residues. Germline assignment: CDR1 KGHSH and CDR2 LQKENI. V was shortened by 0 bases and J by 1 base, with 12 bases between the two germline ends.

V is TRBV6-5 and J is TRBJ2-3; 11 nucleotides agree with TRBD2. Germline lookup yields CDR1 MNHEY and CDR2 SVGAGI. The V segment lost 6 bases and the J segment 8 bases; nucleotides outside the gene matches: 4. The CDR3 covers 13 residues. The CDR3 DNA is TGTGCCAGCAGGACTAGCGGGGCGGGTACGCAGTATTTT. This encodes CASRTSGAGTQYF.

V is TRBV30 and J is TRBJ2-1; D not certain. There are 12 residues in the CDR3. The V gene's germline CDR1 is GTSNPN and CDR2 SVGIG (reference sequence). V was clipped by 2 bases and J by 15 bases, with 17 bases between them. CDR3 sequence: CAWSKDTTNMFF. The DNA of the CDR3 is TGTGCCTGGAGTAAAGACACGACCAATATGTTCTTC.

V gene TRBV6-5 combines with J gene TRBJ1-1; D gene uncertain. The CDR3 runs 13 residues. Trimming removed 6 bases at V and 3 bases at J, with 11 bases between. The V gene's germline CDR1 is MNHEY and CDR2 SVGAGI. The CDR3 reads CASSNDLDTEAFF. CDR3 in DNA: TGTGCCAGCAGCAATGACCTAGACACTGAAGCTTTCTTT.

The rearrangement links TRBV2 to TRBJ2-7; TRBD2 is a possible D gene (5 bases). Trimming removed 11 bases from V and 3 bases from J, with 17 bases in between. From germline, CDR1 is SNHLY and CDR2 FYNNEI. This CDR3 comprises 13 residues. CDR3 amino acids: CASKASGGYEQYF. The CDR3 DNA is TGTGCCTCTAAGGCGAGCGGTGGCTACGAGCAGTACTTC.

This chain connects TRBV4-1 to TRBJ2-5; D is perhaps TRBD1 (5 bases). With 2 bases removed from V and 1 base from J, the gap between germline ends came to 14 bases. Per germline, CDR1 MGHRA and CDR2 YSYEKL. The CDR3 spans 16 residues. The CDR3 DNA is TGCGCCAGCAGCCAATCTTCACAGGTTATCCAAGAGACCCAGTACTTC. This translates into CASSQSSQVIQETQYF.

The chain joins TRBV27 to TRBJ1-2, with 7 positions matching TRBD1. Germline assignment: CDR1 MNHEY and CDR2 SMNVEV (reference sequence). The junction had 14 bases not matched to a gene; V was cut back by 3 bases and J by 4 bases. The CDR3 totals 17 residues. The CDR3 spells CASSFRTGHTAGYGYTF. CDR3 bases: TGTGCCAGCAGTTTCCGGACAGGCCACACCGCCGGCTATGGCTACACCTTC.

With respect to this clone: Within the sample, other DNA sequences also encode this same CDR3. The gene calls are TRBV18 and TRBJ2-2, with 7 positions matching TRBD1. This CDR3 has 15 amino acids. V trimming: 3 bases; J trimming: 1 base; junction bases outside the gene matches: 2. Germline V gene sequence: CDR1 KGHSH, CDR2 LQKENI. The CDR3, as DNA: TGTGCCAGCTCACCCGGACAGGAGAACACCGGGGAGCTGTTTTTT. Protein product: CASSPGQENTGELFF.

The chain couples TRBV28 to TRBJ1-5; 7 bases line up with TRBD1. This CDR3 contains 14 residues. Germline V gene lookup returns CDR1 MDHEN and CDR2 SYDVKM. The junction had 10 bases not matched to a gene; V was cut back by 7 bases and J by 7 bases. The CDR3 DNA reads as TGTGCCAGCAATCGCGGAGGGGGCGGGCAGCCCCAGCATTTT. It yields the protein CASNRGGGGQPQHF. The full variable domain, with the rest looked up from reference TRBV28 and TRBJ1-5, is DVKVTQSSRYLVKRTGEKVFLECVQDMDHENMFWYRQDPGLGLRLIYFSYDVKMKEKGDIPEGYSVSREKKERFSLILESASTNQTSMYLCASNRGGGGQPQHFGDGTRLSIL.

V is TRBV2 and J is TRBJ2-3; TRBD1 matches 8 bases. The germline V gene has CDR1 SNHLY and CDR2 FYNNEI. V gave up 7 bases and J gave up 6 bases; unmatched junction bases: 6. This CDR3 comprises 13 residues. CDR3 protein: CASIQGAEDTQYF. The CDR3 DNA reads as TGTGCCAGCATTCAGGGGGCAGAGGATACGCAGTATTTT.

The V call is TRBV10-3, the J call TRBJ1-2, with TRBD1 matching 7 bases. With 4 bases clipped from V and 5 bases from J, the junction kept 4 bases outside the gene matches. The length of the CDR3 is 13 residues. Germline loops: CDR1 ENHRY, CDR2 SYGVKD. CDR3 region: CAISGRDSYGYTF. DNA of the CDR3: TGTGCCATCAGTGGAAGGGACAGTTATGGCTACACCTTC.

CDR3 DNA: TGTGCCAGCAGCTTAGTAGCGTCAAATGAGCAGTTCTTC. Its protein product is CASSLVASNEQFF. This sequence joins TRBV7-6 and TRBJ2-1; TRBD2 is a possible D gene (5 bases). The CDR3 extends over 13 amino acids. Germline lookup yields CDR1 SGHVS and CDR2 FNYEAQ. With 1 base removed from V and 7 bases from J, the gap between germline ends came to 8 bases.

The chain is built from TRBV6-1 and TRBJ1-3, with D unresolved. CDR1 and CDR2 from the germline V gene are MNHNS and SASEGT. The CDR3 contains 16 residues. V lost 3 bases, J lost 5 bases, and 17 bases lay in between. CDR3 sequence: CASSDSEGPYRNTIYF. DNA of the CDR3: TGTGCCAGCAGTGATTCGGAGGGTCCCTACAGAAACACCATATATTTT.